This TCR beta chain stems from a study of T-cell reconstitution after alpha-beta-depleted transplantation in children. General study findings and limits: Several hundred rapidly expanded clones from non-depleted graft cells reportedly supplied alpha-beta T cells about two months post-transplant.

Trimming stripped 4 bases from V and 5 bases from J, with 13 bases between. Germline CDR1 reads SGHRS; CDR2 reads YFSETQ. This CDR3 spans 14 amino acids. This clonotype was seen repeatedly, ten times or more. What it binds is unknown. Molecular barcoding with unique molecular identifiers was used for the TCRbeta library. TCRdb fed the PCR reads into MiXCR, producing one record per CDR3 protein. The table shows about 870,000 distinct CDR3 sequences, with 16% occurring only once. V gene TRBV5-1 combines with J gene TRBJ2-1; possible D gene TRBD1, 6 bases. This clonotype originated in a male patient between 10 and 17 years old who had a stem cell transplant for acute lymphoblastic leukemia, so the T cells may come from the graft donor. The sample in question was PBMCs, mostly from graft donor cells, obtained 360 days after TCRalphabeta/CD19-depleted stem cell transplant. CDR3 in amino acids: CASSPTDSDNEQFF. CDR3 DNA: TGCGCCAGCAGCCCAACGGACAGCGACAATGAGCAGTTCTTC.